This T cell receptor (beta chain) emerged from a study of Graves' ophthalmopathy and Graves' hyperthyroidism. The starting material, 8 to 10 ml of fresh peripheral blood, provided the PBMCs. Notes on the study in general: Ophthalmopathy progression predictions by the model showed nearly 75% specificity and approximately 71% sensitivity.

The CDR3 has 16 amino acids. Trimming removed 8 bases from V and 4 bases from J; junction bases left unmatched: 10. CDR3 regions of TCR beta were amplified from RNA transcripts. The first round was an RT-PCR with HTBI primers, and the second round was a multiplex PCR. TCRdb fed the multiplex PCR reads into MiXCR, producing one record per CDR3 protein. Of roughly 400,000 distinct CDR3 sequences in the sample, about 16% are singletons; the top ten hold 1.6%. In regard to this clonotype: Its antigen is not known.

The sample taken for sequencing was peripheral blood. This TCR derives from a woman aged 18-29 years with Graves' ophthalmopathy. The J gene is TRBJ1-6, the V gene TRBV12-3 or TRBV12-4, with 8 bases matching TRBD1. The CDR3 bases are TGTGCCAGCGGGGGCAGGGGGCGCGGTTATAATTCACCCCTCCACTTT. It yields the protein CASGGRGRGYNSPLHF.